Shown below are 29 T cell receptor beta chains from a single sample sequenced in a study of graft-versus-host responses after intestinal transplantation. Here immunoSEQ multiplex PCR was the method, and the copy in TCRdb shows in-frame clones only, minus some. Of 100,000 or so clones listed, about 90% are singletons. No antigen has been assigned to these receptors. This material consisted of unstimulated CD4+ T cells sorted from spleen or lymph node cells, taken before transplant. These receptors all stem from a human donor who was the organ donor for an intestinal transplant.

CDR3 sequence reads: CASSLNPPGLNTEAFF. The DNA for the CDR3 is TGTGCCAGCAGCTTAAACCCCCCGGGTTTGAACACTGAAGCTTTCTTT. V usage is TRBV7-2 and J usage is TRBJ1-1; no firm D call. Per germline, CDR1 SGHTA and CDR2 FQGNSA. Trimming removed 2 bases at V and 0 bases at J, with 13 bases between. The CDR3 has 16 residues.

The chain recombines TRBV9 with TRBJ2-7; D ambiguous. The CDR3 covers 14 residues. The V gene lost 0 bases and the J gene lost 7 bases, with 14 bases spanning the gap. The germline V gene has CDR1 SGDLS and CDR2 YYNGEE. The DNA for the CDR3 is TGTGCCAGCAGCGTAGACGACCATAACGTTGAGCAGTACTTC. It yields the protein CASSVDDHNVEQYF.

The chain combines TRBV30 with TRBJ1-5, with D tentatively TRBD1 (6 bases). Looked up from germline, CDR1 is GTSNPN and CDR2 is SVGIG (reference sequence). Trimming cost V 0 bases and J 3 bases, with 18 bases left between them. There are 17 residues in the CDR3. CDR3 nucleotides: TGTGCCTGGAGTGTACCTGGGGGGGCTAATGTCAATCAGCCCCAGCATTTT. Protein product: CAWSVPGGANVNQPQHF.

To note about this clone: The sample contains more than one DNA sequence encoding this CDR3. CDR3 sequence reads: CASSEATGSGNTIYF. DNA for the CDR3: TGTGCCAGCAGTGAAGCCACCGGGTCTGGAAACACCATATATTTT. The V gene is TRBV6-1, the J gene TRBJ1-3; D gene unclear. The CDR3 sequence is 15 residues long. Per the germline V gene, CDR1 is MNHNS and CDR2 is SASEGT. V dropped 0 bases and J dropped 1 base, with 7 bases sitting between them.

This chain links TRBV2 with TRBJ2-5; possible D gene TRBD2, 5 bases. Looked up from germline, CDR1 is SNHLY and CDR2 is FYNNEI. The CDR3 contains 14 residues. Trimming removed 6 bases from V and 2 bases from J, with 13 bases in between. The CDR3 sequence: CASRRVAYQETQYF. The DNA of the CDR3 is TGTGCCAGCAGGAGGGTGGCCTATCAAGAGACCCAGTACTTC. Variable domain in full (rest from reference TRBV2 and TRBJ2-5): EPEVTQTPSHQVTQMGQEVILRCVPISNHLYFYWYRQILGQKVEFLVSFYNNEISEKSEIFDDQFSVERPDGSNFTLKIRSTKLEDSAMYFCASRRVAYQETQYFGPGTRLLVL.

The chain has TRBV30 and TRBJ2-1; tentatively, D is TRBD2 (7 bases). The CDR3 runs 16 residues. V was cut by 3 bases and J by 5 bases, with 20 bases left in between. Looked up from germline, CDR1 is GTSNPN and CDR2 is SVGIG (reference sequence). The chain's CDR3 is CAWSSWEGVGDNEQFF. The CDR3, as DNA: TGTGCCTGGAGCTCGTGGGAGGGGGTAGGGGACAATGAGCAGTTCTTC.

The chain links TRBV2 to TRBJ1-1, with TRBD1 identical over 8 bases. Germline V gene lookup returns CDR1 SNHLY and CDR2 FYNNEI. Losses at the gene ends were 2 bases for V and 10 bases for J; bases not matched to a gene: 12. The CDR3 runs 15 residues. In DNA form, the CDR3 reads TGTGCCAGCAGTGAACGTGGGCAGGGGGCGGATCGAGCTTTCTTT. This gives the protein CASSERGQGADRAFF.

CDR3 region: CASSLWGSNQPQHF. Written as DNA, the CDR3 is TGCGCCAGCAGCTTGTGGGGTAGCAATCAGCCCCAGCATTTT. V and J are TRBV5-1 and TRBJ1-5; D is undetermined. Per germline, CDR1 SGHRS and CDR2 YFSETQ. This CDR3 region has 14 residues. V was cut by 1 base and J by 0 bases, with 5 bases left in between.

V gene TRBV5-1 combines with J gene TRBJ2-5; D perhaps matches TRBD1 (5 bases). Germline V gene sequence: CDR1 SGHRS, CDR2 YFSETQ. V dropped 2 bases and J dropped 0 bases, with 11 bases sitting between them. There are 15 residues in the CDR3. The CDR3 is CASSLAGMYQETQYF. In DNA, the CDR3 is TGCGCCAGCAGCTTAGCAGGGATGTACCAAGAGACCCAGTACTTC.

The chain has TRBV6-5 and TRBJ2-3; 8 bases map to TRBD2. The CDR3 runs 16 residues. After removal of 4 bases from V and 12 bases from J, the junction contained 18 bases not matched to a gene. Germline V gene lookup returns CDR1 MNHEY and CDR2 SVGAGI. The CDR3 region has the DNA TGTGCCAGCAGTTCCGCCGGAGGTAGCGGGGTAGTATATCAGTATTTT. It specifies CASSSAGGSGVVYQYF.

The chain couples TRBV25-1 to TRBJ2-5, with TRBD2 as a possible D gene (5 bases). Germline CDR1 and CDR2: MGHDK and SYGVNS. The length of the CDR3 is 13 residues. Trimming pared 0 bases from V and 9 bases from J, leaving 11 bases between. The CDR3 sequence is CASSEYWAEAQYF. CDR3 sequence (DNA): TGTGCCAGCAGTGAATATTGGGCGGAGGCCCAGTACTTC. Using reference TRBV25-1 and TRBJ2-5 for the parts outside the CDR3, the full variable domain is EADIYQTPRYLVIGTGKKITLECSQTMGHDKMYWYQQDPGMELHLIHYSYGVNSTEKGDLSSESTVSRIRTEHFPLTLESARPSHTSQYLCASSEYWAEAQYFGPGTRLLVL.

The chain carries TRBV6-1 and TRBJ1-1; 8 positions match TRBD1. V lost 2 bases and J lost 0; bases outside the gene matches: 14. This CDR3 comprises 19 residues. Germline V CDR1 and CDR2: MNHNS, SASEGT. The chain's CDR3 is CASSETQDDRGLMNTEAFF. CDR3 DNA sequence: TGTGCCAGCAGTGAAACACAAGACGACAGGGGCCTCATGAACACTGAAGCTTTCTTT.

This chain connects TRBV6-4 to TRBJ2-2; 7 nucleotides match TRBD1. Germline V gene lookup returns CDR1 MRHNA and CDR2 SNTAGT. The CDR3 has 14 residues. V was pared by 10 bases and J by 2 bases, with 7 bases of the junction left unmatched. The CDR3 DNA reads TGTGCCACCCGCGGACAGGACAACACCGGGGAGCTGTTTTTT. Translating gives CATRGQDNTGELFF.

In DNA form, the CDR3 reads TGTGCCTGGAGTGTCGGGACAGGGGTCAACGAGCAGTACTTC. It translates to CAWSVGTGVNEQYF. The genes are TRBV30 and TRBJ2-7; 10 bases fit TRBD1. Trimming at V came to 0 bases and at J to 5 bases, leaving 4 bases not matched to a gene. This CDR3 is built from 14 residues. The germline gives CDR1 GTSNPN, CDR2 SVGIG (reference sequence).

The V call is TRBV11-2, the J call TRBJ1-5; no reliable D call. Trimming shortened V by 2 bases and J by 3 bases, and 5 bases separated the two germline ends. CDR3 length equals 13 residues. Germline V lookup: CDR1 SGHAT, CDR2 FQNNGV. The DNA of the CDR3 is TGTGCCAGCAGCTTACGGTTCAATCAGCCCCAGCATTTT. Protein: CASSLRFNQPQHF.

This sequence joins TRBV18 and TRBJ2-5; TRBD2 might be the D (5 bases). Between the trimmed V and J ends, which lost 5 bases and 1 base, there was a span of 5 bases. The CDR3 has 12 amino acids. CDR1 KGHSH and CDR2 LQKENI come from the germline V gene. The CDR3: CASSSGQETQYF. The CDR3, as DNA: TGTGCCAGCTCAAGCGGCCAAGAGACCCAGTACTTC.

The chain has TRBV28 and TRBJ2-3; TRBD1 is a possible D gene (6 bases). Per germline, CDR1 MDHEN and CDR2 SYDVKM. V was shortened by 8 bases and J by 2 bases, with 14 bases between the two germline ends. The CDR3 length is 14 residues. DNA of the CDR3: TGTGCCAGCCACGCGGCAGGGGCCACAGATACGCAGTATTTT. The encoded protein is CASHAAGATDTQYF.

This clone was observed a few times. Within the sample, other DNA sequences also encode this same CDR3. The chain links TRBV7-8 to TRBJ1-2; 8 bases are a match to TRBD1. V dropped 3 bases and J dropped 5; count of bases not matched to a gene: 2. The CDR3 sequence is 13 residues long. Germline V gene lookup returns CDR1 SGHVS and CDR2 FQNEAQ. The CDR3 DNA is TGTGCCAGCAGCTTGACAGGGGATTATGGCTACACCTTC. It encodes CASSLTGDYGYTF.

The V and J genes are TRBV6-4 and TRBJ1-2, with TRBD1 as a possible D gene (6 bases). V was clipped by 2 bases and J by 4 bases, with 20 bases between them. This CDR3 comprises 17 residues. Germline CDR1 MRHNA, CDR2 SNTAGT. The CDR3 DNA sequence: TGTGCCAGCAGTGACCAATGGACAGTGCCTGGTCCCTATGGCTACACCTTC. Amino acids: CASSDQWTVPGPYGYTF.

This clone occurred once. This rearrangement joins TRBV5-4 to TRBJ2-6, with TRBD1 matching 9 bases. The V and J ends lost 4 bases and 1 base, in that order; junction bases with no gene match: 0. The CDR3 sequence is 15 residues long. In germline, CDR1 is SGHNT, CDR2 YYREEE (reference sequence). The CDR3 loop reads CASSGTGSGANVLTF. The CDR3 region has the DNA TGTGCCAGCAGCGGGACAGGGTCTGGGGCCAACGTCCTGACTTTC.

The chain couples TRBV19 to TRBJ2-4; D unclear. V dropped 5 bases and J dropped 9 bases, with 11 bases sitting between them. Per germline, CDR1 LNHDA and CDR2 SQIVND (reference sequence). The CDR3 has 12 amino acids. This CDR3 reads CASSVPLGIQYF. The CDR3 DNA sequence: TGTGCCAGTAGTGTCCCCCTAGGCATTCAGTACTTC.

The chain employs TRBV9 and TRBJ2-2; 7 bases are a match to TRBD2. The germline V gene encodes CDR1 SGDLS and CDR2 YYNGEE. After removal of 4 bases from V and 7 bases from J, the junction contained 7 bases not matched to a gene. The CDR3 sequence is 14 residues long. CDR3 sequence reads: CASSPRGLNGELFF. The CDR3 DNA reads TGTGCCAGCAGCCCGCGGGGGTTGAACGGGGAGCTGTTTTTT.

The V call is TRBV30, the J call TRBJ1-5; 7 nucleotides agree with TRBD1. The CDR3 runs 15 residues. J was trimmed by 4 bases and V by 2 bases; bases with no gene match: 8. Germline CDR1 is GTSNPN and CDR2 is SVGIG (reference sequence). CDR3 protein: CAWSRPGGINQPQHF. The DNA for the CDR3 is TGTGCCTGGAGTAGGCCAGGGGGGATTAATCAGCCCCAGCATTTT.

DNA of the CDR3: TGCGCCAGCAGCTTGGGAGGTGTAGAAGAGACCCAGTACTTC. Residues: CASSLGGVEETQYF. The chain joins TRBV5-1 to TRBJ2-5, with unresolved D. Germline V gene lookup returns CDR1 SGHRS and CDR2 YFSETQ. Trimming left V 0 bases short and J 3 bases short, with 9 bases between. The CDR3 is made up of 14 amino acids.

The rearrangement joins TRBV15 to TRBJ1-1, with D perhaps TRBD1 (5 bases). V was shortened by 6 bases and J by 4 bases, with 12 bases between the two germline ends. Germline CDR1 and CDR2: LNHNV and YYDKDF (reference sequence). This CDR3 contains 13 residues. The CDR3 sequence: CATSKGRGTEAFF. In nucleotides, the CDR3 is TGTGCCACCAGTAAGGGGAGGGGCACTGAAGCTTTCTTT.

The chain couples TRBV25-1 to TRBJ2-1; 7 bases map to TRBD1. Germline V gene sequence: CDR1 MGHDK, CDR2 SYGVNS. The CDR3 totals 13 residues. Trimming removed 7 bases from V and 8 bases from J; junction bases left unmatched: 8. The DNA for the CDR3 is TGTGCCAGCAAGGGACAGTTTTTCGATGAGCAGTTCTTC. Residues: CASKGQFFDEQFF. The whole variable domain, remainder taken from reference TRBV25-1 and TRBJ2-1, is EADIYQTPRYLVIGTGKKITLECSQTMGHDKMYWYQQDPGMELHLIHYSYGVNSTEKGDLSSESTVSRIRTEHFPLTLESARPSHTSQYLCASKGQFFDEQFFGPGTRLTVL.

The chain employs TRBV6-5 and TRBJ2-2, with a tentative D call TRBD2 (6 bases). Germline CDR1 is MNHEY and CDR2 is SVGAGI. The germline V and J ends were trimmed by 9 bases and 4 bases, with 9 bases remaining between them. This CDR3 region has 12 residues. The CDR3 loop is CASSGVTGELFF. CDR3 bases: TGTGCCAGTTCGGGAGTCACCGGGGAGCTGTTTTTT.

The CDR3 sequence is CATSGTGKKYF. The CDR3 bases are TGCGCCACCTCGGGGACTGGAAAGAAGTACTTC. The chain has TRBV10-2 and TRBJ2-7; D is perhaps TRBD2 (6 bases). The germline V and J ends were trimmed by 10 bases and 11 bases, with 18 bases remaining between them. In germline, CDR1 is WSHSY, CDR2 SAAADI. The CDR3 sequence is 11 residues long.

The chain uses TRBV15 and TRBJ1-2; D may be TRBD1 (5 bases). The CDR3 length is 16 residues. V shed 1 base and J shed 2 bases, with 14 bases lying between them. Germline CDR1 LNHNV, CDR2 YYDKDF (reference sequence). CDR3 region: CATSRVRAGINYGYTF. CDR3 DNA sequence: TGTGCCACCAGCAGAGTTCGAGCAGGGATAAACTATGGCTACACCTTC.